The following is a TCR beta chain sequence with its context. The entry originates in a study of blood T cell repertoires in COVID-19. Across the study: Whether acute or convalescent, the COVID-19 samples came from the United States, Italy and Spain. PBMCs, B-cell-depleted T cells, or T cells provided the cDNA or gDNA that made up the material.

This table comes from immunoSEQ multiplex PCR, and its TCRdb copy is limited to in-frame clones, with some not included. The table lists over 250,000 clones, about nine tenths of them singletons. Sequencing input: peripheral blood. This clonotype was sampled from a person under 35 with COVID-19, enrolled during active disease.

CDR3 nucleotide sequence: TGTGCCGCTAACTCTGGAAACACCATATATTTT. Translating gives CAANSGNTIYF. The rearrangement uses TRBV10-3 and TRBJ1-3; no reliable D call. Between the trimmed V and J ends, which lost 11 bases and 0 bases, there was a span of 5 bases. The CDR3 totals 11 residues. Germline-derived CDR1 and CDR2 are ENHRY and SYGVKD.